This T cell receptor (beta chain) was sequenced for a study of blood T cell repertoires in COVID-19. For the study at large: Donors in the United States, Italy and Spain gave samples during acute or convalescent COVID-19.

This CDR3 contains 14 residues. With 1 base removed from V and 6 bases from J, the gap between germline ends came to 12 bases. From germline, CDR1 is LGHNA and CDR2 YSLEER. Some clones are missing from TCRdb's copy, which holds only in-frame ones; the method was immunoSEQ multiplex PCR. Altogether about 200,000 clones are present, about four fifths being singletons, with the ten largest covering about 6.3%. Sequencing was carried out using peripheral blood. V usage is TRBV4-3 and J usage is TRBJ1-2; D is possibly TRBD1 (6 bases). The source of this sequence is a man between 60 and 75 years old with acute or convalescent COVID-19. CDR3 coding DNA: TGCGCCAGCAGCCAAGGAGTCACAGGGAATGGCTACACCTTC. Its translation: CASSQGVTGNGYTF.